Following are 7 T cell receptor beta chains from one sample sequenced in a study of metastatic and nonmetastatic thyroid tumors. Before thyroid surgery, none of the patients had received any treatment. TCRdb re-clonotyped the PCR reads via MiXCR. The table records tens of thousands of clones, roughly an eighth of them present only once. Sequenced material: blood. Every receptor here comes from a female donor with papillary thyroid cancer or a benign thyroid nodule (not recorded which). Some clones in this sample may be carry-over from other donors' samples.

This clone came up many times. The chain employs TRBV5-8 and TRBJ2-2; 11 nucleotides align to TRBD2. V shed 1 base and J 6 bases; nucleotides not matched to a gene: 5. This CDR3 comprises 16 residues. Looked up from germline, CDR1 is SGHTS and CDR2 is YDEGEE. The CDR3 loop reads CASSLFLAGGSGELFF. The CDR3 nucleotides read TGTGCCAGCAGCTTGTTTCTAGCGGGAGGCTCCGGGGAGCTGTTTTTT. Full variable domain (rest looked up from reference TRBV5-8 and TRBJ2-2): EAGVTQSPTHLIKTRGQQATLRCSPISGHTSVYWYQQALGLGLQFLLWYDEGEERNRGNFPPRFSGRQFPNYSSELNVNALELEDSALYLCASSLFLAGGSGELFFGEGSRLTVL.

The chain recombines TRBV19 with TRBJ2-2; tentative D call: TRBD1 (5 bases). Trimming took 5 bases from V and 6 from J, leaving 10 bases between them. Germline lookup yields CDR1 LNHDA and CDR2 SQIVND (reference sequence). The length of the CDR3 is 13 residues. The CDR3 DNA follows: TGTGCCAGTAGTCAGGGAACGTCCGGGGAGCTGTTTTTT. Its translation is CASSQGTSGELFF.

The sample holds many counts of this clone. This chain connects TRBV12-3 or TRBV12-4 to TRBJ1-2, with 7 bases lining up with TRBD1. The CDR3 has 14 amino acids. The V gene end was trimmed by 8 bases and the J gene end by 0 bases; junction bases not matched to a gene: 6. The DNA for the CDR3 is TGTGCCAGCCTAAGAGACAGGGCTAACTATGGCTACACCTTC. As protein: CASLRDRANYGYTF.

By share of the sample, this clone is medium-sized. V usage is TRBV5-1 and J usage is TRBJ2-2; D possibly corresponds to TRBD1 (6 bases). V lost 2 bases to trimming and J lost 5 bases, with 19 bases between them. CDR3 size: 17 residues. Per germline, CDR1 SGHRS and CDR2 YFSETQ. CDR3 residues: CASSFVKQGFGTGELFF. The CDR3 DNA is TGCGCCAGCAGCTTCGTTAAACAGGGATTTGGGACCGGGGAGCTGTTTTTT.

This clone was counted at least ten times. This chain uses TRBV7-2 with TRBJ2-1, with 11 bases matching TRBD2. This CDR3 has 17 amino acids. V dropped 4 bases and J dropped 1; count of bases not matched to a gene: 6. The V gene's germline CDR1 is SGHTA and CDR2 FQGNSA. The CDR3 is CASSSDPSGRSYNEQFF. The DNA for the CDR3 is TGTGCCAGCAGCTCCGACCCTAGCGGGAGGTCCTACAATGAGCAGTTCTTC.

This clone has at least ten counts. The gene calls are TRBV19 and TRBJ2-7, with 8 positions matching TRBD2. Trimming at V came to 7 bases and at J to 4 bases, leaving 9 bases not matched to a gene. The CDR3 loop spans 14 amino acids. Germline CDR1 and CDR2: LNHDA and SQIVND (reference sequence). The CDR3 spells CASKAMVAGYEQYF. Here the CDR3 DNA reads TGTGCCAGTAAGGCCATGGTAGCGGGATACGAGCAGTACTTC. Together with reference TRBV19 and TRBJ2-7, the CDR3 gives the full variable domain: DGGITQSPKYLFRKEGQNVTLSCEQNLNHDAMYWYRQDPGQGLRLIYYSQIVNDFQKGDIAEGYSVSREKKESFPLTVTSAQKNPTAFYLCASKAMVAGYEQYFGPGTRLTVT.

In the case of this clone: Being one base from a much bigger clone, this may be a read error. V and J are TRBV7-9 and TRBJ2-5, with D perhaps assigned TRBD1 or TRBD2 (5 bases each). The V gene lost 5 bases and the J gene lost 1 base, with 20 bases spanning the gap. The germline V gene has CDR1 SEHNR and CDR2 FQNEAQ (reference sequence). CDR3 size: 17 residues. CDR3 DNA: TGTGCCAGCAGCCTACTCGACAGTTCAGAGGGCCAAGAGACCCAGTACTTC. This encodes CASSLLDSSEGQETQYF.